This T cell receptor beta chain was found in a study of T-cell memory formation after mild COVID-19 (dated by TCRdb to about 2021). Describing the broader study: Most TCR sequence clusters were specific to one of the two donors. In two donors, T-cell clones that expanded and contracted after mild COVID-19 were followed by sequencing TCRalpha and TCRbeta repertoires longitudinally. The cohort was made up of two young adult volunteers, one female and one male, who were previously healthy.

Ficoll-Paque density gradient centrifugation was used to isolate PBMCs. The germline V gene specifies KGHDR as CDR1 and SFDVKD as CDR2. Spanning cysteine to phenylalanine, the CDR3 consists of 12 amino acids. Solely the CDR3 DNA is kept, with 36 bases framed from the first base. Relative to germline, V is 2 bases shorter and J is 14 bases shorter, with 12 bases between their ends. Paper-wide results and their limitations: Balanced CD4/CD8 phenotypes were observed for clones contracting from day 15 to 85, whereas a bias towards CD4+ was observed for a second wave of clones expanding from day 15 to 37. Contracting CD4+ clones were located mainly in the CM and EM memory subsets, whereas CD8+ clones were found to be enriched in EMRA. The study included only a couple of mild cases, and larger cohorts that include severe cases with pre-infection samples were judged to be necessary. SARS-CoV-2 specificity of the second-wave clones peaking on day 37 was not confirmed. Some responding clones were found in pre-infection memory, which suggests that pre-existing cross-reactive memory T cells took part in the SARS-CoV-2 response.

For sequencing, an Illumina NovaSeq 6000 was employed. cDNA libraries for TCRalpha and TCRbeta were prepared by 5'RACE using constant-segment primers, with sample barcodes and unique molecular identifiers added. RNA was extracted from every sample with Trizol reagent. The libraries were amplified in two PCR steps, and the second step added a second sample barcode and Illumina TruSeq adapters. Libraries were sequenced on an Illumina NovaSeq with 2 x 150 bp paired-end reads. In the paper's pipeline: Reads were demultiplexed and collapsed into UMI-guided consensus sequences with migec v1.2.7. Using mixcr v2.1.11, the UMI consensuses were aligned to TRA and TRB V and J templates and assembled into clonotypes. Expanded or contracted clonotypes were those called significant by both edgeR and NoisET, with noise models trained on biological replicates. For edgeR calls, a false discovery rate-adjusted p below 0.01 and a log2 fold-change threshold of 1 were applied. As an exploratory analysis of dynamics, max-normalized trajectories of the 1000 most abundant clonotypes were examined with PCA combined with hierarchical clustering. Separately sequenced CD4+ and CD8+ repertoires were used to assign the CD4 or CD8 phenotype of responding clones. Using fastp trimming at Q25 and MiXCR clonotype assembly, TCRdb reanalyzed the public sequencing data and kept in-frame beta chains. Identical CDR3 proteins give one entry, which carries the most common genes and DNA. What appears here as the V and J calls and clone size reflects TCRdb's work, not the paper's. This sample has about 150,000 distinct CDR3 sequences in its table, and roughly a fifth of those were observed once. The top ten clonotypes cover under 2.5% of the sample.

As to this clonotype: Its antigen specificity is not known. No base qualities exist here, and no much larger clone lies one base off it.

This chain joins TRBV24-1 to TRBJ2-1; possibly the D gene is TRBD2, per 5 matching bases. Sequencing used PBMCs or a T cell subset sorted from them (not recorded which). The source of this sequence is an adult woman who had mild COVID-19 (a few samples of this study predate the infection). The sample titles of this study are shuffled in the database, so cell type and time point are left out; the donor was told from shared clones. The CDR3 protein sequence reads: CATSDSVSVKFF. The sequence in DNA is TGTGCCACCAGTGATTCGGTTAGCGTGAAGTTCTTC.